Given below is one T cell receptor beta chain in context. The antigen is undetermined. The CDR3 contains 15 residues. Germline CDR1 reads LNHNV; CDR2 reads YYDKDF (reference sequence). The TRB libraries of cDNA were built by UMI-labeled 5' RACE. Reanalyzing the 5' RACE reads, TCRdb keeps one entry per CDR3 protein, without DNA. Found here are approximately 9,700 distinct CDR3 sequences; the top ten clones hold roughly 0.94%. This sample was included in a study of CXCR3-negative and CXCR3-positive naive CD8 T cells. In the study overall: Total TRB output reached about 135 million reads, about 1.5 +/- 0.3 million per library.

Study findings and constraints: Diversity proved comparably high across both naive subsets and much lower in memory CD8+ cells.

Every CD8+ subset sample held around 300,000 flow-sorted cells, done in triplicate. The clonotype was recovered from a human donor in good health. Some clones in this sample may be carry-over from other donors' samples. Sequencing was performed on naive CXCR3- CD8+ T cells from blood. Subset denoted: CD45RO-CCR7+CD27+CD95- naive CD8+ T cells lacking CXCR3 (TNR3-). This chain connects TRBV15 to TRBJ2-7; the D call from TCRdb, TRBD1, cannot be confirmed without DNA. CDR3 loop: CATSSQGNAYDEQYF.